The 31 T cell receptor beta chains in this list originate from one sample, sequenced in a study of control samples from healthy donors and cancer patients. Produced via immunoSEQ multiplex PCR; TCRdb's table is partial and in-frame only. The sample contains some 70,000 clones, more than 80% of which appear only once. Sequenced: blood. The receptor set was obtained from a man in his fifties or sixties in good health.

The CDR3 DNA reads as TGTGCCAGCAGCGTAGGTAATAGGGTAGACGAGCAGTACTTC. Its translation: CASSVGNRVDEQYF. The V and J genes are TRBV9 and TRBJ2-7; D is undetermined. The CDR3 consists of 14 residues. Germline V gives CDR1 SGDLS, CDR2 YYNGEE. V lost 0 bases, J lost 5 bases, and 12 bases lay in between.

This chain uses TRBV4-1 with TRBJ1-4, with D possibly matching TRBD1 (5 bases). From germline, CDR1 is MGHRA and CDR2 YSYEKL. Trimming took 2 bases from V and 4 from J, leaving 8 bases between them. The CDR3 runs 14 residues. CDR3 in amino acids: CASSQQGSNEKLFF. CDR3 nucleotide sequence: TGCGCCAGCAGCCAACAGGGAAGTAATGAAAAACTGTTTTTT.

The CDR3 is CASSEDWVTEAFF. The CDR3 region has the DNA TGTGCCAGCAGTGAAGACTGGGTCACTGAAGCTTTCTTT. The chain carries TRBV6-1 and TRBJ1-1; D is ambiguous. Germline V lookup: CDR1 MNHNS, CDR2 SASEGT. Trimming removed 1 base from V and 4 bases from J, with 7 bases in between. The CDR3 runs 13 residues.

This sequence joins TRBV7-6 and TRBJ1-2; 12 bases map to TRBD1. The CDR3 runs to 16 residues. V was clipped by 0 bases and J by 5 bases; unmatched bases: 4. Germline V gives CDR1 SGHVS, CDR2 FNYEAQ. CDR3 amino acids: CASSLAPGQGAYGYTF. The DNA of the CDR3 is TGTGCCAGCAGCTTAGCCCCGGGACAGGGGGCTTATGGCTACACCTTC.

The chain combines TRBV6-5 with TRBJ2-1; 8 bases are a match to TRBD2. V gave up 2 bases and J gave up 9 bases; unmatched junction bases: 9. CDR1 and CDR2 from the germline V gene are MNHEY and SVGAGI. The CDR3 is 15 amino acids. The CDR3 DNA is TGTGCCAGCAGTTACGATAGGACTAGCCCATCTGAGCAGTTCTTC. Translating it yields CASSYDRTSPSEQFF.

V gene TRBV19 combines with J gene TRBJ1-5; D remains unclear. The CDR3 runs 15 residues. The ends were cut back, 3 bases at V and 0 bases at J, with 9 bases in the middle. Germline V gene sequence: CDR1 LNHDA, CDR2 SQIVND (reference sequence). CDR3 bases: TGTGCCAGTAGTATGGGGTCGTATAGCAATCAGCCCCAGCATTTT. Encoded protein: CASSMGSYSNQPQHF.

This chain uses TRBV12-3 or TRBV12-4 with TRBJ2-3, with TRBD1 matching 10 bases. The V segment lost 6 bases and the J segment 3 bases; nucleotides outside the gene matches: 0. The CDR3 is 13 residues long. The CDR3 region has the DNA TGTGCCAGCAGGGGACAGGGGACAGATACGCAGTATTTT. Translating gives CASRGQGTDTQYF.

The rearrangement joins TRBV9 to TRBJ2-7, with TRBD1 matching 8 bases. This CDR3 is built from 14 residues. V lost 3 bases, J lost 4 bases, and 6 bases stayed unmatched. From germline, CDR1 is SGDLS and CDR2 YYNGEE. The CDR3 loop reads CASSADRGGYEQYF. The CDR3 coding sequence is TGTGCCAGCAGCGCTGACAGGGGAGGATACGAGCAGTACTTC.

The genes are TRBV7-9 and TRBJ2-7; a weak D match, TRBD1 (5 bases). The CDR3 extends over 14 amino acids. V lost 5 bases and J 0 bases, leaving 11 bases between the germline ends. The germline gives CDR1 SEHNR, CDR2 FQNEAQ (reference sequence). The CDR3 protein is CASSPDSFSYEQYF. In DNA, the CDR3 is TGTGCCAGCAGCCCAGACAGTTTCTCCTACGAGCAGTACTTC.

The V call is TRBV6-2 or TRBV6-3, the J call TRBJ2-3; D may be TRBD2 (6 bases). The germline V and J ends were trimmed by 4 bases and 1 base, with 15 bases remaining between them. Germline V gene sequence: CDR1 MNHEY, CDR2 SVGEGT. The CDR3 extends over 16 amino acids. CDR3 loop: CASSFGLTSRTDTQYF. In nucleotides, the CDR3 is TGTGCCAGCAGTTTCGGACTAACATCTCGCACAGATACGCAGTATTTT.

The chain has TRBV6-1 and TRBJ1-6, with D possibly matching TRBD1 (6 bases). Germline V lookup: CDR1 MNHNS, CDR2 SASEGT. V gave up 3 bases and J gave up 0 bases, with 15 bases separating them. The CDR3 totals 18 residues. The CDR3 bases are TGTGCCAGCAGTGATTACGAGACAGGCAGCTCCTATAATTCACCCCTCCACTTT. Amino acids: CASSDYETGSSYNSPLHF.

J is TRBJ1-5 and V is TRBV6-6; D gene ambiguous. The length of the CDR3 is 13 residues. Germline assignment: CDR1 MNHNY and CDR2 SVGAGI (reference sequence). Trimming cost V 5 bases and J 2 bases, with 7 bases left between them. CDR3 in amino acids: CASSKGGNQPQHF. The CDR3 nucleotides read TGTGCCAGCAGTAAGGGCGGCAATCAGCCCCAGCATTTT.

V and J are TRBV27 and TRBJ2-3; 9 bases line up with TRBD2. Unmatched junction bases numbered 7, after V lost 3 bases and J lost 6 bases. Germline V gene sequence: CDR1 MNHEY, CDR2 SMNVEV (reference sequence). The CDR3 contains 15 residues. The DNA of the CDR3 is TGTGCCAGCAGTTTTAGCGGGGGAAATTCGGATACGCAGTATTTT. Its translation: CASSFSGGNSDTQYF.

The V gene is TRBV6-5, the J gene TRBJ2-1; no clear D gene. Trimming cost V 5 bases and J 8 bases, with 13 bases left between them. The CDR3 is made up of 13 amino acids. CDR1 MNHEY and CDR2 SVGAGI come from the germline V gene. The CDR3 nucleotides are TGTGCCAGCAGTCCGAACCGCCGGGATGAGCAGTTCTTC. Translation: CASSPNRRDEQFF.

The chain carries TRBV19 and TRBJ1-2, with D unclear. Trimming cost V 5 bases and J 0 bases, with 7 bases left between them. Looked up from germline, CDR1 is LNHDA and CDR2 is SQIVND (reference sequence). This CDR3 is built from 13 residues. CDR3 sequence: CASSALANYGYTF. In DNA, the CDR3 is TGTGCCAGTAGTGCCCTCGCTAACTATGGCTACACCTTC.

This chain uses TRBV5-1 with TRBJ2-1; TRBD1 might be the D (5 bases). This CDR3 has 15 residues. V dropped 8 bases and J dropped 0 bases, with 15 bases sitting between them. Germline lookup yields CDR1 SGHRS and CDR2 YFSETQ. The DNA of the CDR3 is TGCGCCAGTGCCCCTGGGGCGGCCTCCTACAATGAGCAGTTCTTC. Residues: CASAPGAASYNEQFF.

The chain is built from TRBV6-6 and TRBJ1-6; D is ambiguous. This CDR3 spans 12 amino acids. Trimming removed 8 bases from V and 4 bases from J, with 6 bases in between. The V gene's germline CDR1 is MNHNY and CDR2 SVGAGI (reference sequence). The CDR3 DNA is TGTGCCAGCGGGCAGTATAATTCACCCCTCCACTTT. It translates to CASGQYNSPLHF.

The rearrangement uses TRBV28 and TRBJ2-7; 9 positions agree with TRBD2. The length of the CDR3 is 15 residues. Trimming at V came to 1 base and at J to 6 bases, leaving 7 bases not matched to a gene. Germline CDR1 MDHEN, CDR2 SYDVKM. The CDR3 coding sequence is TGTGCCAGCAGTTTATCTCTAGCGGGATTAGTCGAGCAGTACTTC. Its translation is CASSLSLAGLVEQYF.

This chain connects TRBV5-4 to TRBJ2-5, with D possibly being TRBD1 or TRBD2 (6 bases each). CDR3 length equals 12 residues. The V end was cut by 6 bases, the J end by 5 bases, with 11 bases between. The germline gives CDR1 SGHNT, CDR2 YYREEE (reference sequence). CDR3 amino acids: CASTTGGETQYF. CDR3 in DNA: TGTGCCAGCACAACCGGGGGCGAGACCCAGTACTTC.

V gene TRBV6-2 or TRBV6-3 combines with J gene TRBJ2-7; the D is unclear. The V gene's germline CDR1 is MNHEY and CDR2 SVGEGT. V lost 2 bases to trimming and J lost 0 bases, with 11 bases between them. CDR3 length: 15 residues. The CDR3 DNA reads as TGTGCCAGCAGTTACCAAGGCGTTAACTCCTACGAGCAGTACTTC. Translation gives CASSYQGVNSYEQYF.

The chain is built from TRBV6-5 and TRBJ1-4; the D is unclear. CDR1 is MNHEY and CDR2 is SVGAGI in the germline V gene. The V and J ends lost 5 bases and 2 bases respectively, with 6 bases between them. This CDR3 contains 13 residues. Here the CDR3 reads CASSRETNEKLFF. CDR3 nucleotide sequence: TGTGCCAGCAGTAGGGAGACTAATGAAAAACTGTTTTTT.

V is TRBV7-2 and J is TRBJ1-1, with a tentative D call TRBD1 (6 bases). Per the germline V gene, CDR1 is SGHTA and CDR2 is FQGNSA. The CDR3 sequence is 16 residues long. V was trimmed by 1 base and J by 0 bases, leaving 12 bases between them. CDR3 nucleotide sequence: TGTGCCAGCAGCTTAGGAGGGGGGTATGTGAACACTGAAGCTTTCTTT. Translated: CASSLGGGYVNTEAFF. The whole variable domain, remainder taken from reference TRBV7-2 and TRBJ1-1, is GAGVSQSPSNKVTEKGKDVELRCDPISGHTALYWYRQSLGQGLEFLIYFQGNSAPDKSGLPSDRFSAERTGGSVSTLTIQRTQQEDSAVYLCASSLGGGYVNTEAFFGQGTRLTVV.

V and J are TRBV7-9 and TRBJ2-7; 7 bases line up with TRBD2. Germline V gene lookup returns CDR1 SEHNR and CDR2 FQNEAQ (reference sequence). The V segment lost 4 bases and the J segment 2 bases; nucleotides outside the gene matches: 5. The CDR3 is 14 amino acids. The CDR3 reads CASSSLAAPYEQYF. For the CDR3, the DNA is TGTGCCAGCAGCTCCCTAGCGGCCCCCTACGAGCAGTACTTC.

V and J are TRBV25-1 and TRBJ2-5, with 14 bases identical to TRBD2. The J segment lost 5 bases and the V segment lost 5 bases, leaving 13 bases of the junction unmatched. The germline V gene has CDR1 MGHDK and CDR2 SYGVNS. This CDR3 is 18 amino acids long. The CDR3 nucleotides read TGTGCCAGCAGTTTAACCCGGACTAGCGGGAGGCTGTTGGAGACCCAGTACTTC. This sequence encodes CASSLTRTSGRLLETQYF.

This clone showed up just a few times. The CDR3 sequence is CASSRGGNQPQHF. CDR3 DNA: TGTGCCAGTAGCCGGGGGGGCAATCAGCCCCAGCATTTT. This rearrangement joins TRBV19 to TRBJ1-5, with a weak D call TRBD1 (5 bases). CDR3 length equals 13 residues. Per germline, CDR1 LNHDA and CDR2 SQIVND (reference sequence). Trimming took off 6 bases at V and 2 bases at J, with 8 bases between the two ends.

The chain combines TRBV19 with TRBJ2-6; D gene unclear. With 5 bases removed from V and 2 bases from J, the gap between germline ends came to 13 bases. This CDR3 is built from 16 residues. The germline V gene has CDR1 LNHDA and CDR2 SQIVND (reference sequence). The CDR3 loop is CASSPRTEPGANVLTF. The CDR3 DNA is TGTGCCAGTAGTCCCAGGACGGAACCTGGGGCCAACGTCCTGACTTTC.

The CDR3 DNA sequence: TGTGCCTGGGGGACGGACGACTATGGCTACACCTTC. Translated: CAWGTDDYGYTF. The chain has TRBV30 and TRBJ1-2; D possibly corresponds to TRBD1 (5 bases). Germline CDR1 and CDR2: GTSNPN and SVGIG (reference sequence). The V end was cut by 5 bases, the J end by 3 bases, with 10 bases between. The CDR3 contains 12 residues. Full variable domain (rest looked up from reference TRBV30 and TRBJ1-2): SQTIHQWPATLVQPVGSPLSLECTVEGTSNPNLYWYRQAAGRGLQLLFYSVGIGQISSEVPQNLSASRPQDRQFILSSKKLLLSDSGFYLCAWGTDDYGYTFGSGTRLTVV.

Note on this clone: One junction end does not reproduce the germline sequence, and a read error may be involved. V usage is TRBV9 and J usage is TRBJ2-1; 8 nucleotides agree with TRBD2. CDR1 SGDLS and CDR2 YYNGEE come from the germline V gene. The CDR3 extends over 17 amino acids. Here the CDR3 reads CASRVGGGGTSYNEQFF. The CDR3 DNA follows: TGTGCCAGCCGCGTCGGGGGGGGCGGGACTTCCTACAATGAGCAGTTCTTC.

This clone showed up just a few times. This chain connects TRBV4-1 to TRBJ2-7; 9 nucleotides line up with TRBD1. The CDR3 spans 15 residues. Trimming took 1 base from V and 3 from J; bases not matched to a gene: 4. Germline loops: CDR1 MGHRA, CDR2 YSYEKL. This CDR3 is CASSQAPGQGYEQYF. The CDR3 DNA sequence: TGCGCCAGCAGCCAAGCGCCGGGACAGGGCTACGAGCAGTACTTC.

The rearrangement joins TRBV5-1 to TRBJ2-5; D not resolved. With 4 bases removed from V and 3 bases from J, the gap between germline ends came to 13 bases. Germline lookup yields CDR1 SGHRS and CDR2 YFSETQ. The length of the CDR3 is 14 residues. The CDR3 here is CASSQAATEETQYF. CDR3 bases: TGCGCCAGCAGCCAGGCGGCCACGGAAGAGACCCAGTACTTC.

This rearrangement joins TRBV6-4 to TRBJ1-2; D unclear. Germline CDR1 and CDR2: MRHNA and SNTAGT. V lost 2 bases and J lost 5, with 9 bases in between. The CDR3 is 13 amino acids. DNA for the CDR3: TGTGCCAGCAGTGACCCAGGACGGTATGGCTACACCTTC. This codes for CASSDPGRYGYTF.